One sample yielded the 21 T cell receptor beta chains listed below, sequenced in a study of blood T cells in healthy people across ages. With a J-beta primer mix and a sample-barcoded 5' primer, a second PCR ran about 7 to 12 cycles. TCRdb used MiXCR to reprocess the 5' RACE reads, holding one entry per CDR3 protein. The sample includes 650,000 to 1,000,000 distinct CDR3 sequences, about 37% of them seen just once. Sequencing was carried out using blood. The origin of the receptors is a man younger than 35 in good health.

This clonotype was recorded a few times. The chain has TRBV5-4 and TRBJ1-2; D gene ambiguous. The CDR3 length is 14 residues. V lost 2 bases, J lost 2 bases, and 10 bases lay in between. The germline V gene encodes CDR1 SGHNT and CDR2 YYREEE (reference sequence). The CDR3 sequence: CASSLRQLNYGYTF. DNA for the CDR3: TGTGCCAGCAGCTTAAGGCAGTTAAACTATGGCTACACCTTC. Complete variable domain (other parts from reference TRBV5-4 and TRBJ1-2): ETGVTQSPTHLIKTRGQQVTLRCSSQSGHNTVSWYQQALGQGPQFIFQYYREEENGRGNFPPRFSGLQFPNYSSELNVNALELDDSALYLCASSLRQLNYGYTFGSGTRLTVV.

The chain links TRBV5-6 to TRBJ2-1, with D perhaps matching TRBD1 or TRBD2 (7 bases each). This CDR3 has 16 amino acids. Deletions cut 4 bases from V and 7 bases from J, with 21 bases between. Per the germline V gene, CDR1 is SGHDT and CDR2 is YYEEEE. The CDR3 sequence: CASSPGGRGLWNEQFF. For the CDR3, the DNA is TGTGCCAGCAGCCCGGGGGGTAGGGGGCTATGGAATGAGCAGTTCTTC.

The table lists this clonotype with many counts. The CDR3: CASSLEEYEQYF. CDR3 sequence (DNA): TGTGCCAGCAGCTTAGAGGAGTACGAGCAGTACTTC. The chain recombines TRBV7-9 with TRBJ2-7; D is unclear. The germline V gene encodes CDR1 SEHNR and CDR2 FQNEAQ (reference sequence). The CDR3 totals 12 residues. V lost 1 base and J lost 4, with 5 bases in between. Supplemented by reference TRBV7-9 and TRBJ2-7, the full variable domain reads DTGVSQNPRHKITKRGQNVTFRCDPISEHNRLYWYRQTLGQGPEFLTYFQNEAQLEKSRLLSDRFSAERPKGSFSTLEIQRTEQGDSAMYLCASSLEEYEQYFGPGTRLTVT.

A remark on this clonotype: This may be a read error, as it is one base from a much larger clone. In DNA, the CDR3 is TGTGCCAGCAGTTTAGGATTTGATAGGGGACAGAACTACGAGCAGTACTTC. It codes for CASSLGFDRGQNYEQYF. V usage is TRBV12-3 or TRBV12-4 and J usage is TRBJ2-5, with 7 bases lining up with TRBD1. The closer fit of TRBJ2-7 to the DNA end suggests the J call may be wrong. The CDR3 runs 17 residues.

A few counts support this clonotype. The chain joins TRBV6-5 to TRBJ2-3, with 8 bases matching TRBD2. V lost 0 bases and J lost 4; bases outside the gene matches: 6. Germline lookup yields CDR1 MNHEY and CDR2 SVGAGI. This CDR3 is built from 16 residues. CDR3 sequence: CASSYSPAGAPDTQYF. The DNA for the CDR3 is TGTGCCAGCAGTTACTCTCCAGCGGGGGCCCCAGATACGCAGTATTTT.

Remarks on this clonotype: A much larger clone differs from this one at a single base, so this may be a read error. J is TRBJ1-1 and V is TRBV6-5, with D perhaps matching TRBD1 (6 bases). Trimming pared 6 bases from V and 3 bases from J, leaving 14 bases between. The germline gives CDR1 MNHEY, CDR2 SVGAGI. There are 14 residues in the CDR3. CDR3 bases: TGTGCCAGCAGCGACGGACAGAAAGACACTGAAGCTTTCTTT. Protein sequence: CASSDGQKDTEAFF.

Turning to this clonotype: One end of the junction fails to match germline, which may point to a read error. V is TRBV27 and J is TRBJ2-1; the D call may be TRBD1 or TRBD2 (6 bases each). This CDR3 spans 15 amino acids. Looked up from germline, CDR1 is MNHEY and CDR2 is SMNVEV (reference sequence). The DNA of the CDR3 is TGCGCCAGCAGTTTTAAACAGGGACTGGCCAATGAGCAGTTCTTC. This translates into CASSFKQGLANEQFF.

A few counts support this clonotype. The chain has TRBV29-1 and TRBJ2-1; D remains unclear. The DNA end favors TRBJ2-7, so the J call may be wrong. The germline CDR1 and CDR2 sequences are SQVTM and ANQGSEA. The CDR3 is 11 residues long. This CDR3 is CSVGEYNEQYF. The CDR3 DNA reads TGCAGCGTTGGAGAGTACAATGAGCAGTACTTC.

Comment on this clonotype: With a much larger clone just one base away, this may be a read error. The chain has TRBV20-1 and TRBJ2-5; D possibly corresponds to TRBD1 (5 bases). This CDR3 is 13 amino acids long. With 3 bases removed from V and 7 bases from J, the gap between germline ends came to 15 bases. Germline V lookup: CDR1 DFQATT, CDR2 SNEGSKA (reference sequence). The CDR3 here is CSASSRVVGTQYF. CDR3 nucleotide sequence: TGCAGTGCTAGCAGCAGGGTTGTGGGGACCCAGTACTTC.

This clonotype has a handful of counts. The chain carries TRBV12-3 or TRBV12-4 and TRBJ2-1; D is possibly TRBD2 (6 bases). The J call may not be correct, given that the DNA end is closer to TRBJ2-7. The CDR3 covers 15 residues. Here the CDR3 DNA reads TGTGCCAGCAGCCCGGGACTTACGGCCTACAATGAGCAGTACTTC. Encoded protein: CASSPGLTAYNEQYF.

The chain has TRBV4-3 and TRBJ2-2; no firm D call. Trimming removed 3 bases at V and 4 bases at J, with 12 bases between. The CDR3 consists of 15 residues. CDR1 and CDR2 from the germline V gene are LGHNA and YSLEER. The CDR3 reads CASSHLGAGTGELFF. The CDR3 nucleotides are TGCGCCAGCAGCCACCTGGGCGCAGGCACCGGGGAGCTGTTTTTT.

This chain joins TRBV2 and TRBJ2-1, with 12 positions matching TRBD2. The CDR3 length is 15 residues. The V and J ends lost 6 bases and 5 bases, in that order; junction bases with no gene match: 5. Germline loops: CDR1 SNHLY, CDR2 FYNNEI. CDR3 loop: CASRSTSGGNNEQFF. The DNA of the CDR3 is TGTGCCAGCAGGAGTACTAGCGGGGGGAACAATGAGCAGTTCTTC.

This clonotype was observed a few times. The CDR3 is CASSQVFPGQANTEAFF. CDR3 DNA: TGCGCCAGCAGCCAAGTCTTCCCGGGACAGGCGAACACTGAAGCTTTCTTT. This rearrangement joins TRBV4-1 to TRBJ1-1, with 8 bases identical to TRBD1. Germline V lookup: CDR1 MGHRA, CDR2 YSYEKL. V lost 1 base to trimming and J lost 1 base; unmatched junction nucleotides: 8. The CDR3 runs 17 residues.

This CDR3 reads CASSLAGARFSDNEQYF. The CDR3 coding sequence is TGTGCCAGCAGCTTAGCGGGCGCGCGGTTCTCAGACAATGAGCAGTACTTC. This chain connects TRBV7-2 to TRBJ2-5; no clear D. The germline CDR1 and CDR2 sequences are SGHTA and FQGNSA. CDR3 length equals 17 residues. The V end lost 0 bases, the J end lost 11 bases, and 25 bases lay between the germline ends.

This clonotype was counted many times. The V call is TRBV18, the J call TRBJ1-4; no firm D call. This CDR3 has 13 residues. Germline V lookup: CDR1 KGHSH, CDR2 LQKENI. Trimming removed 2 bases from V and 5 bases from J, with 6 bases in between. CDR3: CASSPGLNEKLFF. The CDR3, as DNA: TGTGCCAGCTCACCAGGCTTGAATGAAAAACTGTTTTTT.

This clonotype turned up a few times. The junction differs from germline at one of its ends, possibly a read error. This chain uses TRBV27 with TRBJ2-7; 8 bases line up with TRBD1. CDR3 length equals 16 residues. Germline values: CDR1 MNHEY, CDR2 SMNVEV (reference sequence). This CDR3 is CANSRTGSGLSYEQYF. The CDR3 nucleotides are TGTGCCAACAGTCGGACAGGGTCGGGGCTCTCCTACGAGCAGTACTTC.

The rearrangement joins TRBV5-1 to TRBJ2-1, with D possibly being TRBD1 (5 bases). The V gene lost 1 base and the J gene lost 9 bases, with 17 bases spanning the gap. Germline V gives CDR1 SGHRS, CDR2 YFSETQ. The CDR3 contains 15 residues. The CDR3 spells CASSLLPGIASEQFF. The DNA for the CDR3 is TGCGCCAGCAGCTTGTTACCAGGGATCGCGAGTGAGCAGTTCTTC.

This chain connects TRBV20-1 to TRBJ1-5; maybe TRBD1 (5 bases). The CDR3 covers 13 residues. V gave up 6 bases and J gave up 3 bases, with 12 bases separating them. Germline V gene lookup returns CDR1 DFQATT and CDR2 SNEGSKA (reference sequence). CDR3 DNA: TGCAGTGCCGGCAGGGAGTTCAATCAGCCCCAGCATTTT. Residues: CSAGREFNQPQHF.

This clonotype was counted many times. This rearrangement joins TRBV27 to TRBJ2-3; D is unresolved. Germline V gives CDR1 MNHEY, CDR2 SMNVEV (reference sequence). The CDR3 contains 13 residues. V lost 2 bases to trimming and J lost 2 bases, with 5 bases between them. In DNA form, the CDR3 reads TGTGCCAGCAGTTTAGGTTTCACAGATACGCAGTATTTT. Translating it yields CASSLGFTDTQYF.

The chain recombines TRBV7-3 with TRBJ1-1; no definite D call. Per germline, CDR1 SGHTA and CDR2 FQGTGA. This CDR3 has 13 amino acids. The germline V and J ends were trimmed by 5 bases and 3 bases, with 10 bases remaining between them. CDR3 loop: CASSPRLDTEAFF. The CDR3 DNA is TGTGCCAGCAGCCCGCGTTTGGACACTGAAGCTTTCTTT.

This clonotype occurred many times. V gene TRBV10-3 combines with J gene TRBJ2-3; the D is unclear. Germline CDR1 reads ENHRY; CDR2 reads SYGVKD. The germline V and J ends were trimmed by 6 bases and 2 bases, with 12 bases remaining between them. This CDR3 has 14 residues. The CDR3 DNA follows: TGTGCCATCAGCCAAAGCAGAGCCACAGATACGCAGTATTTT. Amino acid sequence: CAISQSRATDTQYF.